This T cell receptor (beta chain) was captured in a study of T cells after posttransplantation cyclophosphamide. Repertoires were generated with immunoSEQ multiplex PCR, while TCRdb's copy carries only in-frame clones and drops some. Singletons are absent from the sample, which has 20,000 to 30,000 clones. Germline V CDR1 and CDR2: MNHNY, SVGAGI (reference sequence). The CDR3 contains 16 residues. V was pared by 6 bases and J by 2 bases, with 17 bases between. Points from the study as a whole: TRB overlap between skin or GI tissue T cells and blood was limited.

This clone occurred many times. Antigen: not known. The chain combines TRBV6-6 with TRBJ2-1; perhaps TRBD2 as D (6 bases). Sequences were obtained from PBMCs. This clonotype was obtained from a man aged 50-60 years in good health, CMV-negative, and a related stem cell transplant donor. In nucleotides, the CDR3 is TGTGCCAGCAGACGGGGGAGCCTAGCGCCCTACAATGAGCAGTTCTTC. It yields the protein CASRRGSLAPYNEQFF.